This T cell receptor (beta chain) originates from a study of T cells after yellow fever vaccination. The study, taken as a whole, reports: One caveat is that FACS-sorted repertoires could contain abundant clonotypes contaminating from the bulk population. Booster sampling recovered most clones from primary vaccination (96% CD4, approximately 90% CD8). The study found a weaker secondary response that peaked faster, day 5 versus 15.

Conversion of TCR transcripts into cDNA relied on 5'RACE template switching, which added a universal primer site and UMIs. MiXCR, applied by TCRdb to the 5' RACE reads, yields one record per CDR3 protein. The sample holds 300,000 to 400,000 distinct CDR3 sequences, under 15% seen once. CDR3 length: 16 amino acids. Germline V CDR1 and CDR2: LGHNA, YSLEER. V was trimmed by 0 bases and J by 4 bases, leaving 12 bases between them. There are a few counts of this clonotype. The antigen remains unidentified. The sample consisted of CD4+ T cells sorted from PBMCs, taken 15 days after the yellow fever booster vaccination. The V gene is TRBV4-3, the J gene TRBJ1-4; no firm D call. The sequence derives from a man younger than 35 who received the YFV17D yellow fever vaccine. The CDR3 coding sequence is TGCGCCAGCAGCCAAGATCACGGGGAGGTTAATGAAAAACTGTTTTTT. It specifies CASSQDHGEVNEKLFF.